This TCR beta chain is from a study of blood T cell repertoires in COVID-19. Study at large: Sources were T cells, B-cell-depleted T cells, or PBMCs; the material itself was cDNA or gDNA.

This clone was seen just once. Per the study methods: It was from reference gene primer amplification that nucleated cell counts were estimated. The protocol was immunoSEQ multiplex PCR, while the TCRdb copy is restricted to in-frame clones and leaves out a portion. V and J calls plus clone size are reproduced from that table; the DNA served to infer D and trimming. The data contain around 180,000 clones, 74% of them seen just once; the ten biggest clones take up about 3%. Germline V gene sequence: CDR1 LNHDA, CDR2 SQIVND (reference sequence). Trimming took 7 bases from V and 10 from J, leaving 16 bases between them. CDR3 length: 12 amino acids.

The sequence came from a woman of 80 years or more with acute or convalescent COVID-19. The specimen sequenced was peripheral blood. The rearrangement uses TRBV19 and TRBJ1-2, with D perhaps TRBD1 (6 bases). CDR3 region: CASTLTTGNYTF. The CDR3 DNA reads TGTGCCAGTACCCTCACGACAGGAAACTACACCTTC. Full variable domain (outside the CDR3, taken from reference TRBV19 and TRBJ1-2): DGGITQSPKYLFRKEGQNVTLSCEQNLNHDAMYWYRQDPGQGLRLIYYSQIVNDFQKGDIAEGYSVSREKKESFPLTVTSAQKNPTAFYLCASTLTTGNYTFGSGTRLTVV.